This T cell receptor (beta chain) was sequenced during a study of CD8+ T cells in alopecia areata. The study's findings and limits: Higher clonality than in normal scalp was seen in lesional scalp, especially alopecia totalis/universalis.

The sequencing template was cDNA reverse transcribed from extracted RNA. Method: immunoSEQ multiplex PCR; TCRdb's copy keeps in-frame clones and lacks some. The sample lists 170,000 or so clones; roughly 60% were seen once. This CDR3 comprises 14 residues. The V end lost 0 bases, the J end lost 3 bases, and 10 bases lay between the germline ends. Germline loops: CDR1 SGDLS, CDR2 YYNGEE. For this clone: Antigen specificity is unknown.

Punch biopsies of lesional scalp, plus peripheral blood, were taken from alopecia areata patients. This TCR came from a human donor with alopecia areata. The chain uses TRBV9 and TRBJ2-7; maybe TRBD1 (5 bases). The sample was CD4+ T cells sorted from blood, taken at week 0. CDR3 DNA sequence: TGTGCCAGCAGCGTAGTTGACAGCGACTACGAGCAGTACTTC. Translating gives CASSVVDSDYEQYF.